A single sample is the source of the 28 T cell receptor beta chains below, sequenced in a study of T-cell memory formation after mild COVID-19 (TCRdb year 2021). Library method: 5' RACE. The data were produced on an Illumina NovaSeq 6000. TCRdb redid the processing of the public reads, applying fastp at Q25 and MiXCR, and retained in-frame beta chains. Rows with a matching CDR3 protein are joined into one entry that keeps the most common DNA and genes. This sample gives about 430,000 distinct CDR3 sequences in total; about 20% of them show up just once. The top ten clonotypes cover about 22% of the sample. Input material: PBMCs or a T cell subset sorted from them (not recorded which). Receptors were obtained from a young man who had mild COVID-19 (a few samples of this study predate the infection). The sample titles of this study are shuffled in the database, so cell type and time point are left out; the donor was told from shared clones.

The chain recombines TRBV5-6 with TRBJ2-2; D call uncertain. This CDR3 region has 20 residues. The germline gives CDR1 SGHDT, CDR2 YYEEEE. Between the trimmed V and J ends, which lost 4 bases and 3 bases, there was a span of 28 bases. The CDR3 coding sequence is TGTGCCAGCAGCGATGACTCAGTCCAGCCCCCGAGGAGTTACACCGGGGAGCTGTTTTTT. Its translation is CASSDDSVQPPRSYTGELFF.

This clonotype was recorded a few times. The chain employs TRBV7-9 and TRBJ2-4; 11 nucleotides match TRBD2. Looked up from germline, CDR1 is SEHNR and CDR2 is FQNEAQ (reference sequence). The V segment lost 5 bases and the J segment 4 bases; nucleotides outside the gene matches: 7. This CDR3 region has 16 residues. The CDR3 spells CASSRVTSGVKNIQYF. As DNA, the CDR3 is TGTGCCAGCAGCCGAGTGACTAGCGGGGTAAAAAACATTCAGTACTTC. Full variable domain (outside the CDR3, taken from reference TRBV7-9 and TRBJ2-4): DTGVSQNPRHKITKRGQNVTFRCDPISEHNRLYWYRQTLGQGPEFLTYFQNEAQLEKSRLLSDRFSAERPKGSFSTLEIQRTEQGDSAMYLCASSRVTSGVKNIQYFGAGTRLSVL.

This clonotype has just a few counts. CDR3 DNA sequence: TGTGCCAGCAGCACTGGACAGGGGGCAGACGAGCAGTACTTC. This sequence encodes CASSTGQGADEQYF. The chain recombines TRBV7-2 with TRBJ2-7; 11 positions match TRBD1. Unmatched junction bases numbered 5, after V lost 5 bases and J lost 5 bases. Germline-derived CDR1 and CDR2 are SGHTA and FQGNSA. This CDR3 spans 14 amino acids.

This chain connects TRBV20-1 to TRBJ2-3; D is uncertain. The CDR3 has 14 residues. The germline CDR1 and CDR2 sequences are DFQATT and SNEGSKA (reference sequence). Trimming removed 0 bases at V and 3 bases at J, with 10 bases between. The CDR3 region is CSARDPVVTDTQYF. The CDR3 DNA reads as TGCAGTGCTAGAGATCCTGTTGTGACAGATACGCAGTATTTT.

The rearrangement uses TRBV4-2 and TRBJ1-5; D not resolved. Trimming stripped 0 bases from V and 4 bases from J, with 13 bases between. This CDR3 region has 16 residues. Germline lookup yields CDR1 LGHNA and CDR2 YNFKEQ. The CDR3 DNA sequence: TGTGCCAGCAGCCAAGAAGGGCAGTTAATTAATCAGCCCCAGCATTTT. It translates to CASSQEGQLINQPQHF.

The chain carries TRBV7-9 and TRBJ2-3; 9 bases map to TRBD2. The CDR3 spans 15 residues. Germline V lookup: CDR1 SEHNR, CDR2 FQNEAQ (reference sequence). V dropped 5 bases and J dropped 4; count of bases not matched to a gene: 7. Here the CDR3 reads CASSAVAGGADTQYF. CDR3 coding DNA: TGTGCCAGCAGCGCTGTGGCGGGGGGGGCAGATACGCAGTATTTT.

CDR3 in DNA: TGTGCCAGCACCGAAGAGGGGGCCGGGGAGCTGTTTTTT. It yields the protein CASTEEGAGELFF. V gene TRBV12-3 or TRBV12-4 combines with J gene TRBJ2-2; D perhaps matches TRBD1 (6 bases). Between the trimmed V and J ends, which lost 7 bases and 6 bases, there was a span of 12 bases. CDR3 size: 13 residues.

This clonotype has only a few counts. The chain couples TRBV7-9 to TRBJ1-2; tentatively, D is TRBD1 (6 bases). The CDR3 totals 12 residues. Germline V gene sequence: CDR1 SEHNR, CDR2 FQNEAQ (reference sequence). V was clipped by 3 bases and J by 5 bases, with 7 bases between them. DNA for the CDR3: TGTGCCAGCAGCTTGGACAGATATGGCTACACCTTC. Its protein is CASSLDRYGYTF.

There are a few counts of this clonotype. The chain uses TRBV29-1 and TRBJ2-3; D call uncertain. In germline, CDR1 is SQVTM, CDR2 ANQGSEA. The germline V and J ends were trimmed by 1 base and 5 bases, with 13 bases remaining between them. The CDR3 has 14 residues. The CDR3, as DNA: TGCAGCGTTGAAGGGGTGGTAAGGGTAGATACGCAGTATTTT. Translated, it gives CSVEGVVRVDTQYF.

The chain employs TRBV7-2 and TRBJ1-2; 8 nucleotides align to TRBD1. J was trimmed by 7 bases and V by 5 bases; bases with no gene match: 6. Germline-derived CDR1 and CDR2 are SGHTA and FQGNSA. The CDR3 totals 13 residues. The CDR3 region is CASSPDRGLGYTF. CDR3 in DNA: TGTGCCAGCAGCCCCGACAGGGGTCTTGGCTACACCTTC. The variable domain in full, completed from reference TRBV7-2 and TRBJ1-2, reads GAGVSQSPSNKVTEKGKDVELRCDPISGHTALYWYRQSLGQGLEFLIYFQGNSAPDKSGLPSDRFSAERTGGSVSTLTIQRTQQEDSAVYLCASSPDRGLGYTFGSGTRLTVV.

The chain links TRBV19 to TRBJ1-5; no clear D. CDR3 length: 15 amino acids. Germline loops: CDR1 LNHDA, CDR2 SQIVND (reference sequence). Trimming cost V 6 bases and J 0 bases, with 12 bases left between them. The CDR3 loop reads CASSPQWNSNQPQHF. The DNA of the CDR3 is TGTGCCAGTAGCCCCCAGTGGAATAGCAATCAGCCCCAGCATTTT. Full variable domain (outside the CDR3, taken from reference TRBV19 and TRBJ1-5): DGGITQSPKYLFRKEGQNVTLSCEQNLNHDAMYWYRQDPGQGLRLIYYSQIVNDFQKGDIAEGYSVSREKKESFPLTVTSAQKNPTAFYLCASSPQWNSNQPQHFGDGTRLSIL.

V gene TRBV5-4 combines with J gene TRBJ2-5, with unresolved D. Trimming shortened V by 1 base and J by 2 bases, and 9 bases separated the two germline ends. Germline V gives CDR1 SGHNT, CDR2 YYREEE (reference sequence). There are 14 residues in the CDR3. CDR3 region: CASSLSWVQETQYF. The CDR3 DNA reads TGTGCCAGCAGCTTGTCCTGGGTACAAGAGACCCAGTACTTC.

Remarks on this clonotype: The conserved phenylalanine or tryptophan is not found at the CDR3 terminus, so this likely reflects a read error. V is TRBV7-8 and J is TRBJ2-5; TRBD2 agrees at 9 bases. V dropped 3 bases and J dropped 1; count of bases not matched to a gene: 6. There are 16 residues in the CDR3. CDR1 SGHVS and CDR2 FQNEAQ come from the germline V gene. CDR3 coding DNA: TGTGCCAGCAGCTTTGGTCTGCGGGGGGGCCAAGAGACCCAGTACTTA. It encodes CASSFGLRGGQETQYL.

The sample holds many counts of this clonotype. The rearrangement uses TRBV4-3 and TRBJ2-3; no firm D call. The CDR3 is 13 residues long. V lost 5 bases, J lost 5 bases, and 11 bases lay in between. CDR1 is LGHNA, CDR2 YSLEER, per germline. CDR3 in DNA: TGCGCCAGCAGCGATGGGCACGGAGATACGCAGTATTTT. Amino acids: CASSDGHGDTQYF.

Only a few counts were recorded for this clonotype. CDR3 region: CASSVGPGWANVLTF. The CDR3 nucleotides are TGCGCCAGCAGCGTTGGGCCGGGATGGGCCAACGTCCTGACTTTC. V usage is TRBV5-1 and J usage is TRBJ2-6, with D perhaps TRBD2 (5 bases). V lost 4 bases to trimming and J lost 5 bases, with 13 bases between them. CDR3 length equals 15 residues. The germline gives CDR1 SGHRS, CDR2 YFSETQ.

V usage is TRBV5-1 and J usage is TRBJ2-3, with 8 bases identical to TRBD1. The CDR3 consists of 14 residues. CDR1 is SGHRS and CDR2 is YFSETQ in the germline V gene. The ends lost 1 base at V and 12 bases at J; junction bases unmatched: 10. CDR3 region: CASSLSLQGAIQYF. In nucleotides, the CDR3 is TGCGCCAGCAGCTTGTCTTTGCAGGGGGCGATCCAGTATTTT.

V gene TRBV7-6 combines with J gene TRBJ2-3; 8 positions match TRBD2. CDR1 is SGHVS and CDR2 is FNYEAQ in the germline V gene. The CDR3 sequence is 16 residues long. V shed 2 bases and J 4 bases; nucleotides not matched to a gene: 8. The CDR3 DNA reads TGTGCCAGCAGCTTACTCGGGGGGGCTATCCCAGATACGCAGTATTTT. It encodes CASSLLGGAIPDTQYF.

This CDR3 is CATSDWGNEAFF. CDR3 nucleotide sequence: TGTGCCACCAGTGATTGGGGAAATGAAGCTTTCTTT. The chain combines TRBV24-1 with TRBJ1-1; D unresolved. The CDR3 consists of 12 residues. The V end lost 2 bases, the J end lost 7 bases, and 7 bases lay between the germline ends. Germline-derived CDR1 and CDR2 are KGHDR and SFDVKD.

The rearrangement uses TRBV6-5 and TRBJ2-5, with 11 bases aligning to TRBD2. The CDR3 consists of 16 residues. Germline CDR1 is MNHEY and CDR2 is SVGAGI. J lost 2 bases, V lost 6 bases, and 8 bases had no gene match. CDR3 nucleotide sequence: TGTGCCAGCAGCCGCCCGCTAGCGGGGGGACAAGAGACCCAGTACTTC. This sequence encodes CASSRPLAGGQETQYF.

This clonotype has more than one count but fewer than ten. The V call is TRBV12-3 or TRBV12-4, the J call TRBJ2-3, with 7 bases fitting TRBD1. CDR3 length: 13 residues. J gave up 2 bases and V 7 bases, and 3 bases lay outside the gene matches. The CDR3 nucleotides are TGTGCCAGCAAACAGGGGTACACAGATACGCAGTATTTT. Its protein is CASKQGYTDTQYF.

Concerning this clonotype: The junction shows a germline mismatch at one end, possibly a read error. The chain couples TRBV27 to TRBJ2-3; a weak D match, TRBD1 (5 bases). The CDR3 sequence is 19 residues long. In germline, CDR1 is MNHEY, CDR2 SMNVEV (reference sequence). The CDR3 region is CTSSFCRGGASKAEDTQYF. CDR3 nucleotides: TGCACCAGCAGTTTTTGCCGTGGTGGGGCTTCGAAGGCGGAGGATACGCAGTATTTT.

V and J are TRBV5-1 and TRBJ2-1; 10 bases line up with TRBD1. The J segment lost 1 base and the V segment lost 0 bases, leaving 1 base of the junction unmatched. The germline CDR1 and CDR2 sequences are SGHRS and YFSETQ. The CDR3 extends over 16 amino acids. The CDR3 spells CASSLGTGGSYNEQFF. In DNA form, the CDR3 reads TGCGCCAGCAGCTTGGGGACAGGGGGTTCCTACAATGAGCAGTTCTTC.

In this sample, this clonotype turned up a few times. This rearrangement joins TRBV27 to TRBJ2-5; D assignment may be TRBD1 or TRBD2 (5 bases each). Germline V lookup: CDR1 MNHEY, CDR2 SMNVEV (reference sequence). V dropped 6 bases and J dropped 5 bases, with 10 bases sitting between them. This CDR3 region has 12 residues. The CDR3 sequence is CASRAWGETQYF. The CDR3 bases are TGTGCCAGCAGGGCTTGGGGGGAGACCCAGTACTTC.

Regarding this clonotype: A much bigger clone sits one base away, suggesting this may be a read error. V is TRBV5-1 and J is TRBJ2-1, with D possibly matching TRBD1 (5 bases). V lost 4 bases and J 3 bases, leaving 11 bases between the germline ends. CDR3 size: 14 residues. Germline V gene lookup returns CDR1 SGHRS and CDR2 YFSETQ. CDR3 DNA: TGCGCCAGCAGCCCCATGACAGACTACAATGAGCAGTTCTTC. This codes for CASSPMTDYNEQFF.

The V and J genes are TRBV21-1 and TRBJ1-6; TRBD1 is taken as the D call from the table, unchecked against the DNA. TRBV21-1 is marked as a pseudogene. The CDR3 runs to 15 residues. CDR3 sequence: CASRTLALLDSPLHF. The CDR3, as DNA: TGTGCCAGCAGAACCCTGGCCCTGCTGGATTCACCCCTCCACTTT.

Only a few counts were recorded for this clonotype. The rearrangement joins TRBV7-6 to TRBJ2-3; the match to TRBD1 covers 8 bases. The V and J ends lost 6 bases and 11 bases, in that order; junction bases with no gene match: 10. The CDR3 consists of 13 residues. The V gene's germline CDR1 is SGHVS and CDR2 FNYEAQ. The CDR3 loop is CASRSTRDRRQYF. CDR3 DNA sequence: TGTGCCAGCAGGAGTACCCGGGACAGGAGGCAGTATTTT.

This chain links TRBV9 with TRBJ2-5; maybe TRBD2 (6 bases). V was cut by 0 bases and J by 6 bases, with 12 bases left in between. This CDR3 has 14 amino acids. From germline, CDR1 is SGDLS and CDR2 YYNGEE. The CDR3, as DNA: TGTGCCAGCAGCGTAGAGAATGGCGGGAAGACCCAGTACTTC. This encodes CASSVENGGKTQYF.

The V gene is TRBV7-6, the J gene TRBJ2-7; maybe TRBD1 (6 bases). The CDR3 consists of 15 residues. Germline assignment: CDR1 SGHVS and CDR2 FNYEAQ. Trimming removed 6 bases from V and 0 bases from J, with 15 bases in between. The DNA of the CDR3 is TGTGCCAGCAGGAGCTTACAGGGAAGCTCCTACGAGCAGTACGTC. This gives the protein CASRSLQGSSYEQYV.